This T cell receptor beta chain originates from a study of OX40 agonist ivuxolimab in advanced cancers. Study-level background: It was ivuxolimab, an agonistic anti-OX40 (CD134) antibody, that patients were treated with. Of mixed ages from about 23 to 79 and averaging about 65 years, the group was roughly 85% male.

Study results and limitations: In general, CD8+ T cells held more expanded clones than CD4+ did, on average.

As regards this clone: Its antigen is unknown.

Libraries were prepared by immunoSEQ multiplex PCR; TCRdb keeps only in-frame clonotypes and omits some of them. The data show 60,000 to 65,000 clones, about 89% seen once. Germline V gene data show CDR1 as MDHEN and CDR2 as SYDVKM. The V end was cut by 6 bases, the J end by 5 bases, with 19 bases between. The CDR3 is made up of 16 amino acids. Patients had blood sampled at baseline and again on cycle 4 day 1 and cycle 7 day 1. This material consisted of CD4+ or CD8+ T cells sorted from blood, taken in a trial of the OX40 agonist ivuxolimab. This clonotype was sampled from an adult with an advanced solid tumor such as melanoma, head and neck, liver or kidney cancer. The chain combines TRBV28 with TRBJ1-4, with D tentatively TRBD1 (5 bases). CDR3 loop: CASRGQPGRENEKLFF. The CDR3 DNA reads TGTGCCAGCAGGGGGCAACCGGGACGAGAAAATGAAAAACTGTTTTTT.